The rows below give T cell receptor beta chains drawn from one sample of a study of blood T cell repertoires in COVID-19. Generated by immunoSEQ multiplex PCR, the TCRdb table keeps only in-frame clones and is missing some. The table has 200,000 to 300,000 clones, around nine tenths seen once. The sample was peripheral blood. The source is a man younger than 40 with active or convalescent COVID-19. CDR3s leave out the opening cysteine and the closing phenylalanine or tryptophan.

>TRBV5-1|TRBJ2-7
ASSLGAGTGNDEQY
>TRBV15|TRBJ1-2
ATSGDGAGVGSYGYT
>TRBV5-6|TRBJ1-6
ASSLYNSPLH
>TRBV2|TRBJ1-1
ASSTGWAEAF
>TRBV30|TRBJ2-1
ASNRGGGTHNEQF
>TRBV4-1|TRBJ1-6
ASSQGYSYNSPLH
>TRBV6-2/TRBV6-3|TRBJ1-5
ASSPGQGSQPQH
>TRBV5-1|TRBJ1-1
ASSLDRGDVTEAF
>TRBV7-8|TRBJ2-2
ASSLRENTGELF
>TRBV5-4|TRBJ2-7
ASSLGDTYEQY
>TRBV6-1|TRBJ2-7
ASSERMTVYEQY
>TRBV5-1|TRBJ2-7
ASTPEGGRSWEQY
>TRBV3-1/TRBV3-2|TRBJ1-3
ASSQVGPVAGNTIY